The entry below gives a single T cell receptor (beta chain) sequence along with its context. The assay was immunoSEQ multiplex PCR, and TCRdb's table has in-frame clones only and misses some. The sample has about 100,000 clones; roughly 92% are singletons. Germline lookup yields CDR1 MNHEY and CDR2 SMNVEV (reference sequence). The CDR3 extends over 19 amino acids. Germline trimming cut 9 bases from V and 6 bases from J; bases unmatched to any gene: 28. The record originates from a study of T cell changes during pregnancy in multiple sclerosis. The source of this sequence is a female donor with multiple sclerosis, enrolled in a pregnancy study. This chain uses TRBV27 with TRBJ1-1, with 7 bases that match TRBD1. Here the sequenced sample was peripheral blood, taken after pregnancy. CDR3 nucleotides: TGTGCCAGTCGCGGAACGACAGGGAATAACCGCTTTTACCCAGCTGAAGCTTTCTTT. Protein: CASRGTTGNNRFYPAEAFF.